This T cell receptor (beta chain) derives from a study of blood T cell repertoires in COVID-19. Study-level background: The samples span acute and convalescent COVID-19 from the United States, Italy and Spain. T cells, B-cell-depleted T cells, or PBMCs provided the cDNA or gDNA that served as material.

Per the study methods: Amplification of reference gene primers provided the estimated nucleated cell counts. Sequencing used immunoSEQ multiplex PCR; TCRdb keeps in-frame clones, though not all of them. The V and J calls and the clone size are those of that table, but D and trimming were determined from the DNA. The table shows approximately 92,000 clones, with about 86% occurring only once. V was pared by 3 bases and J by 5 bases, with 8 bases between. The germline CDR1 and CDR2 sequences are KGHSH and LQKENI. The CDR3 is 13 amino acids. The genes are TRBV18 and TRBJ1-5; D remains unclear. The receptor was derived from a woman aged 55-69 years in a cohort sampled during active or convalescent COVID-19. The sample taken for sequencing was peripheral blood. The CDR3 protein is CASSPTLDQPQHF. The CDR3 DNA sequence: TGTGCCAGCTCACCCACTCTGGATCAGCCCCAGCATTTT.